The 18 T cell receptor beta chains below come from one sample, sequenced in a study of radiotherapy plus CTLA-4 blockade in lung cancer. Assay used: immunoSEQ multiplex PCR; TCRdb lists only in-frame clones, some missing. This repertoire shows about 100,000 clones, 83% found once; its top ten account for around 0.8%. The specimen comprised peripheral blood, sampled from a patient treated with radiotherapy plus ipilimumab. These receptors all come from a human donor with non-small cell lung cancer who had stable disease on radiotherapy plus ipilimumab.

The chain is built from TRBV5-1 and TRBJ2-1; tentatively, D is TRBD1 (6 bases). This CDR3 region has 17 residues. Germline CDR1 SGHRS, CDR2 YFSETQ. V was trimmed by 4 bases and J by 1 base, leaving 18 bases between them. The CDR3 DNA reads as TGCGCCAGCAGCATGGGTACCAGGGGATTGTCCTACAATGAGCAGTTCTTC. This codes for CASSMGTRGLSYNEQFF.

Here the CDR3 reads CASSLLTGAGNTIYF. The CDR3 DNA reads as TGCGCCAGCAGCTTACTTACAGGGGCTGGAAACACCATATATTTT. The gene calls are TRBV5-1 and TRBJ1-3, with TRBD1 matching 7 bases. The V segment lost 2 bases and the J segment 2 bases; nucleotides outside the gene matches: 4. The germline V gene encodes CDR1 SGHRS and CDR2 YFSETQ. This CDR3 contains 15 residues.

This chain joins TRBV19 and TRBJ2-3; a weak D match, TRBD2 (5 bases). V was pared by 7 bases and J by 2 bases, with 16 bases between. CDR1 is LNHDA, CDR2 SQIVND, per germline (reference sequence). The CDR3 consists of 15 residues. CDR3 bases: TGTGCCAGTATACCCTCCCGGGGTGACACAGATACGCAGTATTTT. Its translation: CASIPSRGDTDTQYF.

The genes are TRBV7-9 and TRBJ2-7; weak D call: TRBD2 (5 bases). The ends were cut back, 5 bases at V and 1 base at J, with 15 bases in the middle. CDR1 SEHNR and CDR2 FQNEAQ come from the germline V gene (reference sequence). CDR3 length: 15 residues. The CDR3 DNA reads TGTGCCAGCAGCCCTTCTGGGAGTGGGTCCTACGAGCAGTACTTC. Its translation is CASSPSGSGSYEQYF.

Comment on this clone: The conserved final phenylalanine or tryptophan is absent from the CDR3, which likely points to a read error. The chain couples TRBV28 to TRBJ2-4; D is possibly TRBD2 (6 bases). The V end was cut by 2 bases, the J end by 7 bases, with 27 bases between. This CDR3 contains 19 residues. The V gene's germline CDR1 is MDHEN and CDR2 SYDVKM. CDR3 in amino acids: CASSLARSPGSSRNNIQYL. The CDR3 DNA sequence: TGTGCCAGCAGTTTAGCCCGATCCCCCGGGAGCTCCAGAAACAACATTCAGTACCTC.

The chain employs TRBV2 and TRBJ1-1; possibly TRBD1 for D (6 bases). This CDR3 is built from 11 residues. The germline CDR1 and CDR2 sequences are SNHLY and FYNNEI. The V end lost 6 bases, the J end lost 12 bases, and 14 bases lay between the germline ends. In DNA form, the CDR3 reads TGTGCCAGCAGCCTACAGGGTTCGCCTTTCTTT. This codes for CASSLQGSPFF. Filled out from reference TRBV2 and TRBJ1-1, the complete variable domain reads EPEVTQTPSHQVTQMGQEVILRCVPISNHLYFYWYRQILGQKVEFLVSFYNNEISEKSEIFDDQFSVERPDGSNFTLKIRSTKLEDSAMYFCASSLQGSPFFGQGTRLTVV.

The chain has TRBV7-9 and TRBJ1-1, with TRBD1 matching 8 bases. Trimming at V came to 4 bases and at J to 1 base, leaving 5 bases not matched to a gene. CDR3 length: 15 residues. Germline V gene data show CDR1 as SEHNR and CDR2 as FQNEAQ (reference sequence). The CDR3 nucleotides are TGTGCCAGCAGCTGGGGGACAGGCCCGAACACTGAAGCTTTCTTT. Translated, it gives CASSWGTGPNTEAFF.

The rearrangement joins TRBV19 to TRBJ2-1, with D tentatively TRBD1 (5 bases). Germline-derived CDR1 and CDR2 are LNHDA and SQIVND (reference sequence). V was clipped by 6 bases and J by 0 bases, with 12 bases between them. CDR3 length: 15 residues. DNA for the CDR3: TGTGCCAGTAGATCCGACAGAAGCTCCTACAATGAGCAGTTCTTC. Translated, it gives CASRSDRSSYNEQFF.

The J gene is TRBJ2-1, the V gene TRBV6-5; D is possibly TRBD2 (7 bases). The CDR3 is 16 amino acids. The V end was cut by 2 bases, the J end by 4 bases, with 15 bases between. Germline values: CDR1 MNHEY, CDR2 SVGAGI. The CDR3 DNA reads TGTGCCAGCAGTTACCGCGGGGGCCCCCGGTACAATGAGCAGTTCTTC. Amino acids: CASSYRGGPRYNEQFF.

In its sample, this clone was seen a few times. This sequence joins TRBV28 and TRBJ2-1, with D possibly TRBD2 on 6 matching bases. V was shortened by 2 bases and J by 0 bases, with 8 bases between the two germline ends. The CDR3 runs 15 residues. From germline, CDR1 is MDHEN and CDR2 SYDVKM. The CDR3 coding sequence is TGTGCCAGCAGTTTAATCGGGAGCTCCTACAATGAGCAGTTCTTC. It translates to CASSLIGSSYNEQFF.

The chain employs TRBV7-9 and TRBJ2-7; no reliable D call. Germline V gene data show CDR1 as SEHNR and CDR2 as FQNEAQ (reference sequence). This CDR3 is built from 14 residues. The germline V and J ends were trimmed by 2 bases and 1 base, with 9 bases remaining between them. The CDR3 region is CASSLSGKSYEQYF. CDR3 DNA: TGTGCCAGCAGCTTAAGTGGGAAATCCTACGAGCAGTACTTC.

This clone showed up just once. The chain couples TRBV7-8 to TRBJ2-7; 8 bases agree with TRBD2. V was pared by 3 bases and J by 4 bases, with 5 bases of the junction left unmatched. This CDR3 has 14 residues. The germline CDR1 and CDR2 sequences are SGHVS and FQNEAQ. The CDR3 nucleotides read TGTGCCAGCAGCTTCGCAGCGGGAGAATACGAGCAGTACTTC. It yields the protein CASSFAAGEYEQYF.

The rearrangement uses TRBV18 and TRBJ2-3, with 7 nucleotides matching TRBD2. The CDR3 extends over 14 amino acids. CDR1 is KGHSH, CDR2 LQKENI, per germline. Losses at the gene ends were 6 bases for V and 3 bases for J; bases not matched to a gene: 6. The CDR3 region has the DNA TGTGCCAGCTCCTCGGGGGGAAGGACAGATACGCAGTATTTT. As protein: CASSSGGRTDTQYF.

Only a few counts were recorded for this clone. This rearrangement joins TRBV19 to TRBJ1-5; a possible D gene is TRBD1 (5 bases). The CDR3 is 15 residues long. Looked up from germline, CDR1 is LNHDA and CDR2 is SQIVND (reference sequence). V lost 3 bases and J lost 0, with 9 bases in between. DNA of the CDR3: TGTGCCAGTAGTATGGGACGGAATAGCAATCAGCCCCAGCATTTT. It specifies CASSMGRNSNQPQHF.

DNA for the CDR3: TGTGCCAGCAGGACAGGAAGGGAGACCCAGTACTTC. Translated: CASRTGRETQYF. The chain carries TRBV27 and TRBJ2-5, with D perhaps TRBD1 (6 bases). This CDR3 is 12 amino acids long. V was shortened by 6 bases and J by 5 bases, with 10 bases between the two germline ends. Germline V CDR1 and CDR2: MNHEY, SMNVEV (reference sequence).

This chain connects TRBV28 to TRBJ2-3, with 9 bases lining up with TRBD2. This CDR3 is 18 amino acids long. The germline gives CDR1 MDHEN, CDR2 SYDVKM. V lost 2 bases and J lost 5; bases outside the gene matches: 14. CDR3 in amino acids: CASSLELAGGPGRDTQYF. The CDR3 nucleotides are TGTGCCAGCAGTTTAGAATTGGCGGGGGGGCCGGGGAGAGATACGCAGTATTTT.

V is TRBV7-9 and J is TRBJ1-4; D is uncertain. Germline V gives CDR1 SEHNR, CDR2 FQNEAQ (reference sequence). V was pared by 0 bases and J by 5 bases, with 10 bases between. The length of the CDR3 is 15 residues. The CDR3 reads CASSLARGGNEKLFF. CDR3 nucleotides: TGTGCCAGCAGCTTAGCGCGAGGAGGGAATGAAAAACTGTTTTTT. The full variable domain, with the rest looked up from reference TRBV7-9 and TRBJ1-4, is DTGVSQNPRHKITKRGQNVTFRCDPISEHNRLYWYRQTLGQGPEFLTYFQNEAQLEKSRLLSDRFSAERPKGSFSTLEIQRTEQGDSAMYLCASSLARGGNEKLFFGSGTQLSVL.

The rearrangement uses TRBV11-2 and TRBJ2-5, with 8 positions matching TRBD2. Germline V gene data show CDR1 as SGHAT and CDR2 as FQNNGV. This CDR3 comprises 10 residues. In DNA, the CDR3 is TGTCCCGGCGGGGGGGAGACCCAGTACTTC. It is translated as CPGGGETQYF.